This T cell receptor (beta chain) was identified during a study of CD8 T cells in ankylosing spondylitis (dated by TCRdb to between 2016 and 2019). As for the study more broadly: The study profiled T cell receptor beta repertoires in healthy donors and ankylosing spondylitis patients to find disease-linked TCR variants. The whole study cohort included 95 to 130 healthy donors and roughly 24 ankylosing spondylitis patients. Peripheral blood samples were taken, and synovial fluid was additionally collected from ankylosing spondylitis patients.

These reads were obtained on an Illumina HiSeq 2500. Quantitative 5'-RACE with molecular barcodes was the method used to prepare the TCR beta libraries. The authors' analysis ran thus. Disease-linked TCR variants were identified with a new computational method built on a probabilistic model of VDJ rearrangement. In-frame beta chains were kept once TCRdb had trimmed the public reads at Q25 with fastp and called clones with MiXCR. Entries are consolidated by CDR3 protein sequence, retaining the most common genes and DNA. TCRdb assigned the V and J calls; the authors' analysis was not used. The sample table shows 350,000 or so distinct CDR3 sequences, and 8% are seen once. Approximately 14% of the sample goes to the ten largest clones. V sheds 2 bases and J sheds 1 base, leaving 9 bases between their ends. The germline V gene supplies CDR1 MDHEN and CDR2 SYDVKM. The CDR3 has 16 amino acids, counting the end cysteine and phenylalanine. The only DNA kept is the CDR3, 48 bases in frame from the first base.

The paper as a whole reports these results and caveats: According to the report, matched synovial fluid samples from ankylosing spondylitis patients were significantly enriched for the disease-linked clones. In peripheral blood, the disease-linked clones were found at relatively low frequencies and had a CD8+ phenotype. A TCR beta motif of fewer than 10 highly homologous amino acid variants appeared characteristic of blood from ankylosing spondylitis patients. Some TCR beta motif variants had previously been reported in synovial fluid and blood of reactive arthritis patients, which suggested common disease-initiation mechanisms.

At least ten counts were recorded for this clonotype. No antigen is known for it. Nothing much larger sits one base from this clone, and base qualities are not available. The rearrangement combines TRBV28 with TRBJ2-6; TRBD2 could be the D gene, as 6 bases match. The sample was blood, either unsorted or a sorted T cell fraction (not recorded which). The receptor comes from a male donor with ankylosing spondylitis. The CDR3 loop reads CASSLAGRSGANVLTF. Here is the DNA: TGTGCCAGCAGTTTAGCGGGGCGGTCTGGGGCCAACGTCCTGACTTTC. With the rest looked up from the reference TRBV28 and TRBJ2-6 genes rather than sequenced, the full variable domain is DVKVTQSSRYLVKRTGEKVFLECVQDMDHENMFWYRQDPGLGLRLIYFSYDVKMKEKGDIPEGYSVSREKKERFSLILESASTNQTSMYLCASSLAGRSGANVLTFGAGSRLTVL.